The rows below give T cell receptor beta chains drawn from one sample of a study of PD-1 blockade in mismatch repair-deficient tumors. The assay was immunoSEQ multiplex PCR, and TCRdb's table has in-frame clones only and misses some. The top ten clones hold roughly 12% of a sample with roughly 130,000 clones, almost 90% of them seen once. This material consisted of peripheral blood, taken 70 to 73 weeks after starting pembrolizumab. The receptors here all came from an adult with mismatch repair-deficient cancer. The CDR3 runs from the conserved cysteine through the conserved F or W. The D gene is left open where the match is weak. Rows may omit the clone size; those that give it use once, few, many or a size class.

NA	NA	TRBV4-3	TRBJ2-3	TGCGCCAGCAGCCAAGTTCTCAGGTACTCTAGCACAGATACGCAGTATTTT	CASSQVLRYSSTDTQYF
NA	NA	TRBV18	TRBJ2-3	TGTGCCAGCTCACCAGATGGCCGGCCGGACGAAGTGGATACGCAGTATTTT	CASSPDGRPDEVDTQYF
TRBD1	NA	TRBV30	TRBJ2-7	TGTGCCTTGGGACAGGGGCTCTACGAGCAGTACTTC	CALGQGLYEQYF
TRBD1	NA	TRBV6-1	TRBJ1-4	TGTGCCATCGAGGACAGGGGTAGTGAAAAACTGTTTTTT	CAIEDRGSEKLFF
TRBD2	NA	TRBV7-6	TRBJ2-1	TGTGCCAGCAGCTTAGCGGCCGCGGGAGAGAATAACAATGAGCAGTTCTTC	CASSLAAAGENNNEQFF
NA	NA	TRBV6-5	TRBJ1-1	TGTGCCAGCAGTTACGCGGCAGTCATGAACACTGAAGCTTTCTTT	CASSYAAVMNTEAFF
NA	NA	TRBV6-1	TRBJ1-1	TGTGCCAGCCCGAGACGGCCGAACACTGAAGCTTTCTTT	CASPRRPNTEAFF
NA	NA	TRBV28	TRBJ1-5	TGTGCCAGCAGGAGGATTATTAGCAATCAGCCCCAGCATTTT	CASRRIISNQPQHF
TRBD2	NA	TRBV27	TRBJ2-1	TGTGCCAGCAGTATCGGACTAGTCGGGCTCAATGAGCAGTTCTTC	CASSIGLVGLNEQFF
TRBD2	NA	TRBV6-1	TRBJ2-7	TGTGCCAGCAGTGAAGTAGGGGAGGGATTCTACGAGCAGTACTTC	CASSEVGEGFYEQYF
TRBD1	once	TRBV19	TRBJ1-2	TGTGCCAGTAGCCCAAGGACAGGGAACTATGGCTACACCTTC	CASSPRTGNYGYTF
NA	NA	TRBV21-1	TRBJ2-1	TGTGCCCCGACTAGCGGGAGGGCCCGAGGCTACAATGAGCAGTTCTTC	CAPTSGRARGYNEQFF
TRBD2	NA	TRBV11-2	TRBJ2-4	TGTGCCAGCAGCAGGACTAGCGGGAGAGAGGGAGCCAAAAACATTCAGTACTTC	CASSRTSGREGAKNIQYF
NA	NA	TRBV30	TRBJ2-5	TGTGCCTGGAGTCAGGGAAGGACGATGGAGACCCAGTACTTC	CAWSQGRTMETQYF
TRBD1	NA	TRBV10-3	TRBJ2-7	TGTGCCATCAGTGAGGGGACAGGGGTCGAGCAGTACTTC	CAISEGTGVEQYF
NA	NA	TRBV25-1	TRBJ2-7	TGTGCCAGCAGCACAAAGGGGGAGACCTACGAGCAGTACTTC	CASSTKGETYEQYF
TRBD1	NA	TRBV2	TRBJ2-3	TGTGCCAGCAGTCCCAACAGGGGGCTGGGCACAGATACGCAGTATTTT	CASSPNRGLGTDTQYF
TRBD2	NA	TRBV4-3	TRBJ2-7	TGCGCCAGCAGCCAAGAAAGGTCTAGCGGGACGAACTACGAGCAGTACTTC	CASSQERSSGTNYEQYF
NA	NA	TRBV27	TRBJ2-7	TGTGCCAGCAGTTTATCGTCAGGATCCTACGAGCAGTACTTC	CASSLSSGSYEQYF
TRBD2	NA	TRBV28	TRBJ2-1	TGTGCCAGCAGTTTTCCAATTAAGCGGGAGGGAAGGAATGAGCAGTTCTTC	CASSFPIKREGRNEQFF
NA	NA	TRBV27	TRBJ2-1	TGTGCCAGCAGCCCGACTTCCGCCTACTCCTACAATGAGCAGTTCTTC	CASSPTSAYSYNEQFF
TRBD1	NA	TRBV13	TRBJ2-6	TGTGCCAGCAGCCCGTACGGGACAGTAAGACCCTCTGGGGCCAACGTCCTGACTTTC	CASSPYGTVRPSGANVLTF
NA	NA	TRBV2	TRBJ1-5	TGTGCCAGCAGGGGGGCGGCCAATCAGCCCCAGCATTTT	CASRGAANQPQHF
NA	NA	TRBV5-1	TRBJ2-1	TGCGCCAGCAGCTTGTTGGGCCACCGTCTCTACAATGAGCAGTTCTTC	CASSLLGHRLYNEQFF
NA	NA	TRBV5-1	TRBJ2-5	TGCGCCAGCAGCTTGTCCCCCCGGCAAGAGACCCAGTACTTC	CASSLSPRQETQYF
NA	NA	TRBV19	TRBJ1-2	TGTGCCAGTAGTATGGGAGTGGTGAATGGCTACACCTTC	CASSMGVVNGYTF
NA	NA	TRBV30	TRBJ1-2	TGTGCCGTCACAGAGAACTATGGCTACACCTTC	CAVTENYGYTF
TRBD2	NA	TRBV9	TRBJ2-7	TGTGCCAGCAGTCCACAGACTAGCGGTGCACCTAACGAGCAGTACTTC	CASSPQTSGAPNEQYF